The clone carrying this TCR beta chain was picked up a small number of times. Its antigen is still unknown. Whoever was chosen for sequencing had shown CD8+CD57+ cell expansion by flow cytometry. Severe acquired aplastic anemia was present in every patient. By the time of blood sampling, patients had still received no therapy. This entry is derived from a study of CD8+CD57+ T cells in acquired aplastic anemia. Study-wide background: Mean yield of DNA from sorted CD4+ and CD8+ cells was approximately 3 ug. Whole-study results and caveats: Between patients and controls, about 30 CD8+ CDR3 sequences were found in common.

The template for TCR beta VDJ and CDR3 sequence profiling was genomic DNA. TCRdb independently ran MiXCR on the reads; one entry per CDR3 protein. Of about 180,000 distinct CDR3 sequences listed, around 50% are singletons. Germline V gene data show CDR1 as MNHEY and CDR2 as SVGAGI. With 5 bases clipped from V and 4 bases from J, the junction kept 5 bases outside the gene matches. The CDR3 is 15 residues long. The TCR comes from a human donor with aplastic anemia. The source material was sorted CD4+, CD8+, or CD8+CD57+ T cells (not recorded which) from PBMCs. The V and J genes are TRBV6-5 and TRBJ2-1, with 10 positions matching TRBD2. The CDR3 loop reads CASSRSGGAYNEQFF. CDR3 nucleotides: TGTGCCAGCAGTCGAAGCGGGGGGGCTTACAATGAGCAGTTCTTC.